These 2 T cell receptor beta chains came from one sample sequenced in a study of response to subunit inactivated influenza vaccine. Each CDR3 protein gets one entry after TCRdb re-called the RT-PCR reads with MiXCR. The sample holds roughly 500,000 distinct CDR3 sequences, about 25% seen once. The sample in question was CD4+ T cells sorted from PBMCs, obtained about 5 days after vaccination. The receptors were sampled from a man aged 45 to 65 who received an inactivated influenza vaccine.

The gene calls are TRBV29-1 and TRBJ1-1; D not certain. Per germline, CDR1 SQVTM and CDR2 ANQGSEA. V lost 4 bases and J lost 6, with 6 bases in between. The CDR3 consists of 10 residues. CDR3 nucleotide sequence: TGCAGCGTTGGTTGGGCTGAAGCTTTCTTT. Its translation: CSVGWAEAFF.

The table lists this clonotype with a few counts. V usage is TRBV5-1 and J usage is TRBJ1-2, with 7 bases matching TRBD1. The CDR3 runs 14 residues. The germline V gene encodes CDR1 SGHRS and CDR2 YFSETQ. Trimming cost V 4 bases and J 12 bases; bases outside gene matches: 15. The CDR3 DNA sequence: TGCGCCAGCAGCCATTCCCGGGACAGCGGACGCCACACCTTC. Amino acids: CASSHSRDSGRHTF.